Listed below are T cell receptor beta chains from one sample, sequenced in a study of cytomegalovirus exposure and HLA in healthy donors. Method: immunoSEQ multiplex PCR; TCRdb's copy keeps in-frame clones and lacks some. In all, the sample yields roughly 150,000 clones. Sample: PBMCs. The source of these receptors is a woman aged 45-60 years in good health and CMV-seronegative. Each CDR3 is given with its conserved first and last residue. Fields, in order: V gene, CDR3 length, J gene, D gene, CDR3 DNA, CDR3 protein. D genes are given only for firm matches.

v_gene: TRBV9
len: 16
j_gene: TRBJ1-3
d_gene: .
CDR3nt: TGTGCCAGCAGCGATACCCTACGATACTCTGGAAACACCATATATTTT
CDR3aa: CASSDTLRYSGNTIYF

v_gene: TRBV27
len: 14
j_gene: TRBJ2-7
d_gene: .
CDR3nt: TGTGCCAGCAGTTTCGGACAGTTAGCCTACGAGCAGTACTTC
CDR3aa: CASSFGQLAYEQYF

v_gene: TRBV18
len: 13
j_gene: TRBJ2-7
d_gene: .
CDR3nt: TGTGCCAGCTCACCACCCTCCTCCTACGAGCAGTACTTC
CDR3aa: CASSPPSSYEQYF

v_gene: TRBV5-1
len: 13
j_gene: TRBJ2-7
d_gene: TRBD2
CDR3nt: TGCGCCAGCAGTTGGGGGACTACTTACGAGCAGTACTTC
CDR3aa: CASSWGTTYEQYF

v_gene: TRBV30
len: 15
j_gene: TRBJ1-6
d_gene: TRBD1
CDR3nt: TGTGCCTGGAGTAGTACAGGGGGTGGGAATTCACCCCTCCACTTT
CDR3aa: CAWSSTGGGNSPLHF

v_gene: TRBV30
len: 15
j_gene: TRBJ2-5
d_gene: .
CDR3nt: TGTGCCTGGAGTGTAAACGAGGCGGAGGGGGAGACCCAGTACTTC
CDR3aa: CAWSVNEAEGETQYF

v_gene: TRBV5-8
len: 14
j_gene: TRBJ1-2
d_gene: TRBD1
CDR3nt: TGTGCCAGCAGCTCAGGGGGCCGGGACTATGGCTACACCTTC
CDR3aa: CASSSGGRDYGYTF

v_gene: TRBV2
len: 14
j_gene: TRBJ2-5
d_gene: .
CDR3nt: TGTGCCAGCAGTGAAGCTCACAGCCAAGAGACCCAGTACTTC
CDR3aa: CASSEAHSQETQYF

v_gene: TRBV30
len: 15
j_gene: TRBJ1-5
d_gene: .
CDR3nt: TGTGCCTGGAGGTTGGCAGGGAACCGCAATTTGCCCCAGCATTTT
CDR3aa: CAWRLAGNRNLPQHF

v_gene: TRBV19
len: 14
j_gene: TRBJ1-6
d_gene: TRBD1
CDR3nt: TGTGCCAGTCCGGACAGGTTAAATAATTCACCCCTCCACTTT
CDR3aa: CASPDRLNNSPLHF

v_gene: TRBV9
len: 12
j_gene: TRBJ2-7
d_gene: .
CDR3nt: TGTGCCAGCAGCGTAGGAGACTACGAGCAGTACTTC
CDR3aa: CASSVGDYEQYF

v_gene: TRBV5-6
len: 14
j_gene: TRBJ2-7
d_gene: .
CDR3nt: TGTGCCAGCACCGGGGGAAGGGGCAGTTACGAGCAGTACTTC
CDR3aa: CASTGGRGSYEQYF

v_gene: TRBV7-3
len: 13
j_gene: TRBJ2-1
d_gene: .
CDR3nt: TGTGCCAGCAGCCCTGGCCCCAACAATGAGCAGTTCTTC
CDR3aa: CASSPGPNNEQFF

v_gene: TRBV2
len: 14
j_gene: TRBJ2-1
d_gene: .
CDR3nt: TGTGCCAGCACCCGGGAGAGTGGGCCCAATGAGCAGTTCTTC
CDR3aa: CASTRESGPNEQFF

v_gene: TRBV5-1
len: 12
j_gene: TRBJ2-5
d_gene: .
CDR3nt: TGCGCCAGCAGCTTCTACGAGGAGACCCAGTACTTC
CDR3aa: CASSFYEETQYF

v_gene: TRBV30
len: 13
j_gene: TRBJ2-7
d_gene: TRBD2
CDR3nt: TGTGCCGGAAACCAGCGGGAGTCTAGCGAGCAGTACTTC
CDR3aa: CAGNQRESSEQYF

v_gene: TRBV7-2
len: 15
j_gene: TRBJ1-2
d_gene: TRBD1
CDR3nt: TGTGCCAGCAGCCCATCGACAGGGCGTTTGGGTGGCTACACCTTC
CDR3aa: CASSPSTGRLGGYTF

v_gene: TRBV4-1
len: 15
j_gene: TRBJ1-1
d_gene: .
CDR3nt: TGCGCCAGCAGCCATAGAGTAGGGGCGCGGAGTGAAGCTTTCTTT
CDR3aa: CASSHRVGARSEAFF

v_gene: TRBV19
len: 14
j_gene: TRBJ2-7
d_gene: .
CDR3nt: TGTGCCAGTAGTATCATACAGGGATCCTACGAGCAGTACTTC
CDR3aa: CASSIIQGSYEQYF

v_gene: TRBV7-2
len: 14
j_gene: TRBJ1-1
d_gene: .
CDR3nt: TGTGCCAGCAGCCCACGGGGACAGAACACTGAAGCTTTCTTT
CDR3aa: CASSPRGQNTEAFF

v_gene: TRBV7-2
len: 19
j_gene: TRBJ2-3
d_gene: TRBD1
CDR3nt: TGTGCCAGCAGCTTAGCGTGGGACAGGGGGGGCGGTGCAGAGGGTACGCAGTATTTT
CDR3aa: CASSLAWDRGGGAEGTQYF

v_gene: TRBV5-4
len: 12
j_gene: TRBJ1-1
d_gene: .
CDR3nt: TGTGCCAGCAGCTTGGATCGGACTGAAGCTTTCTTT
CDR3aa: CASSLDRTEAFF

v_gene: TRBV7-9
len: 14
j_gene: TRBJ2-2
d_gene: TRBD1
CDR3nt: TGTGCCAGCAGCCCCGGGACAGACACCGGGGAGCTGTTTTTT
CDR3aa: CASSPGTDTGELFF

v_gene: TRBV2
len: 13
j_gene: TRBJ2-3
d_gene: TRBD1
CDR3nt: TGTGCCAGCGGGGGACAGGGGACAGATACGCAGTATTTT
CDR3aa: CASGGQGTDTQYF

v_gene: TRBV28
len: 15
j_gene: TRBJ2-7
d_gene: TRBD1
CDR3nt: TGTGCCAGCAGTTTATTCCCTAGGACAGGGTACGAGCAGTACTTC
CDR3aa: CASSLFPRTGYEQYF

v_gene: TRBV4-3
len: 13
j_gene: TRBJ2-5
d_gene: .
CDR3nt: TGCGCCAGCAGCCGGATAGAGGCGGAGACCCAGTACTTC
CDR3aa: CASSRIEAETQYF

v_gene: TRBV6-5
len: 14
j_gene: TRBJ2-2
d_gene: TRBD1
CDR3nt: TGTGCCAGCAGAAGGGGGCTTGGGACCGGGGAGCTGTTTTTT
CDR3aa: CASRRGLGTGELFF